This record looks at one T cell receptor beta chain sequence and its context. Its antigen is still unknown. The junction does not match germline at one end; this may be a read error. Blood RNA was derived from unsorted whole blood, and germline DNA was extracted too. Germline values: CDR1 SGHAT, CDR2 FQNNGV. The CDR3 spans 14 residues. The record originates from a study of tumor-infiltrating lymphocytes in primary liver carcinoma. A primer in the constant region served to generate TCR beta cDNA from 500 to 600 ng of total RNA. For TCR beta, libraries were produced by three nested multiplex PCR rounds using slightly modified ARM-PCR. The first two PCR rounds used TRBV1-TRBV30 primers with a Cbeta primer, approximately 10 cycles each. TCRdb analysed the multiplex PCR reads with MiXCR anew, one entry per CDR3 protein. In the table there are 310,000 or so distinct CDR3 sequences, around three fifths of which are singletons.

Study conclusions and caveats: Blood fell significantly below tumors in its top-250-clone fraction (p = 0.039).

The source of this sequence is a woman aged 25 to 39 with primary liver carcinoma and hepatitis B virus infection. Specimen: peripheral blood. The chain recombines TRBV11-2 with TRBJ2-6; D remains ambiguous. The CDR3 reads CASNLDRWASVLTF. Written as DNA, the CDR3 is TGTGCCAGCAACTTAGATCGTTGGGCCAGCGTCCTGACTTTC.